This TCR beta chain is drawn from a study of vaccination and CD4 T cells after COVID-19. Study as a whole: Collection of post-vaccine samples followed dose two by a median roughly 68 days, spanning a range of 14 to 241.

Study-wide results and limits: Of the reactive clones in convalescent patients, a median around 90% showed up only post-vaccination. Median SARS-CoV-2-reactive clonotype numbers rose nonsignificantly, roughly 21 to 38. Spike mono-reactivity applied to 304 of 307 vaccine-specific clones detected in convalescent patients.

The sample's treatment: approximately nine-day PBMC culture with coronavirus spike peptide pools or control peptides (ViraFEST assay). Details on this clonotype: The antigen remains undetermined.

V trimming: 7 bases; J trimming: 3 bases; junction bases outside the gene matches: 13. Germline CDR1 is MNHNS and CDR2 is SASEGT. The CDR3 is 17 residues long. The Oncomine TCR Beta short-read assay was applied to DNA of cultured CD4+ T cells. TCRdb used MiXCR to reprocess the PCR reads, holding one entry per CDR3 protein. The table shows approximately 15,000 distinct CDR3 sequences, with approximately 50% occurring only once. The TCR was taken from a human donor who had recovered from COVID-19. The chain employs TRBV6-1 and TRBJ1-2, with 11 bases that match TRBD1. Sequenced material: CD4+ T cells from blood, cultured in vitro. CDR3 DNA sequence: TGTGCCAGCAAAATGTCCCGGGACAGGGGGTTCTACTATGGCTACACCTTC. It is translated as CASKMSRDRGFYYGYTF.